The 30 T cell receptor beta chains listed next were all sequenced from one sample in a study of T cell responses to AZD1222 COVID-19 vaccine. The protocol was immunoSEQ multiplex PCR, while the TCRdb copy is restricted to in-frame clones and leaves out a portion. The sample carries about 100,000 clones, around nine tenths recorded once. Sequenced material: peripheral blood, taken on day 0 of AZD1222 vaccination. The receptors here all came from an adult in good health.

The chain couples TRBV28 to TRBJ2-7; D might be TRBD1 (6 bases). V was cut by 5 bases and J by 1 base, with 18 bases left in between. Looked up from germline, CDR1 is MDHEN and CDR2 is SYDVKM. This CDR3 has 16 residues. The CDR3 loop is CASSPSGRGQSYEQYF. CDR3 DNA sequence: TGTGCCAGCAGTCCCTCGGGACGTGGACAGTCCTACGAGCAGTACTTC.

The chain carries TRBV5-1 and TRBJ2-3; D uncertain. Trimming removed 6 bases from V and 6 bases from J, with 11 bases in between. The CDR3 totals 12 residues. Germline V gene lookup returns CDR1 SGHRS and CDR2 YFSETQ. The CDR3 coding sequence is TGCGCCAGCATCTCCGAAGAGGATACGCAGTATTTT. Its protein product is CASISEEDTQYF.

The rearrangement joins TRBV7-2 to TRBJ1-3; no reliable D call. CDR1 and CDR2 (germline): SGHTA, FQGNSA. The CDR3 is 14 residues long. Trimming cost V 7 bases and J 0 bases, with 10 bases left between them. The CDR3: CASKPDYSGNTIYF. The DNA of the CDR3 is TGTGCCAGCAAACCGGATTACTCTGGAAACACCATATATTTT.

The chain links TRBV5-5 to TRBJ1-2; 7 bases align to TRBD1. The ends lost 2 bases at V and 4 bases at J; junction bases unmatched: 11. The CDR3 covers 16 residues. Germline assignment: CDR1 SGHKS and CDR2 YYEKEE (reference sequence). The CDR3 here is CASSFSPGTDAYGYTF. The CDR3 DNA reads as TGTGCCAGCAGCTTCTCTCCCGGGACAGACGCCTATGGCTACACCTTC.

The chain carries TRBV19 and TRBJ2-4; the D is unclear. Looked up from germline, CDR1 is LNHDA and CDR2 is SQIVND (reference sequence). The CDR3 is 14 amino acids. Trimming took 4 bases from V and 10 from J, leaving 17 bases between them. DNA of the CDR3: TGTGCCAGTAGTAGCCCATTGGGGTTGGAGATTCAGTACTTC. The encoded protein is CASSSPLGLEIQYF.

Concerning this clone itself: Other DNA variants within this sample encode the same CDR3. The chain couples TRBV5-4 to TRBJ1-2; TRBD1 might be the D (5 bases). In germline, CDR1 is SGHNT, CDR2 YYREEE (reference sequence). This CDR3 spans 14 amino acids. The V gene lost 0 bases and the J gene lost 2 bases, with 8 bases spanning the gap. CDR3 in amino acids: CASSLDRGNYGYTF. The CDR3 DNA reads TGTGCCAGCAGCTTGGATCGGGGGAACTATGGCTACACCTTC.

The genes are TRBV7-9 and TRBJ1-2; D remains unclear. Germline assignment: CDR1 SEHNR and CDR2 FQNEAQ (reference sequence). The CDR3 runs 13 residues. V was trimmed by 5 bases and J by 8 bases, leaving 15 bases between them. CDR3 coding DNA: TGTGCCAGCAGCCCTGCTGGGAAGCGGGGCTACACCTTC. Residues: CASSPAGKRGYTF. The full variable domain, completed using reference TRBV7-9 and TRBJ1-2, is DTGVSQNPRHKITKRGQNVTFRCDPISEHNRLYWYRQTLGQGPEFLTYFQNEAQLEKSRLLSDRFSAERPKGSFSTLEIQRTEQGDSAMYLCASSPAGKRGYTFGSGTRLTVV.

The V and J genes are TRBV19 and TRBJ1-3, with D tentatively TRBD1 (5 bases). Germline V gene lookup returns CDR1 LNHDA and CDR2 SQIVND (reference sequence). This CDR3 comprises 12 residues. V was trimmed by 6 bases and J by 9 bases, leaving 12 bases between them. CDR3 coding DNA: TGTGCCAGTAGCCGGGACCTATCCACCATATATTTT. This translates into CASSRDLSTIYF.

The chain recombines TRBV12-3 or TRBV12-4 with TRBJ1-2; D is ambiguous. V gave up 6 bases and J gave up 5 bases, with 13 bases separating them. The length of the CDR3 is 13 residues. CDR3 amino acids: CASSPGLRYGYTF. CDR3 DNA: TGTGCCAGCAGCCCAGGCTTACGTTATGGCTACACCTTC.

The V gene is TRBV6-1, the J gene TRBJ2-7; TRBD2 aligns across 11 bases. Trimming cost V 3 bases and J 3 bases; bases outside gene matches: 4. CDR1 and CDR2 (germline): MNHNS, SASEGT. This CDR3 region has 15 residues. CDR3 nucleotide sequence: TGTGCCAGCAGTGAGCCGGGACTAGCGGTCTACGAGCAGTACTTC. As protein: CASSEPGLAVYEQYF.

The CDR3 region is CASSPGETASYGYTF. The CDR3 nucleotides read TGTGCCAGCTCACCAGGGGAAACAGCTTCATATGGCTACACCTTC. The rearrangement joins TRBV18 to TRBJ1-2, with D uncertain. Trimming pared 2 bases from V and 5 bases from J, leaving 15 bases between. Germline V gene sequence: CDR1 KGHSH, CDR2 LQKENI. The CDR3 is 15 amino acids.

The chain links TRBV2 to TRBJ1-3; the D gene is possibly TRBD1 (6 bases). CDR1 is SNHLY and CDR2 is FYNNEI in the germline V gene. V lost 2 bases to trimming and J lost 4 bases, with 12 bases between them. The CDR3 covers 15 residues. The CDR3 protein is CASSELQGSGNTIYF. The CDR3 coding sequence is TGTGCCAGCAGTGAACTACAGGGCTCGGGAAACACCATATATTTT.

The genes are TRBV29-1 and TRBJ1-2; 12 nucleotides line up with TRBD1. CDR3 length: 15 amino acids. V lost 7 bases to trimming and J lost 8 bases; unmatched junction nucleotides: 14. The germline gives CDR1 SQVTM, CDR2 ANQGSEA. CDR3 loop: CSASGQGATAGGYTF. In nucleotides, the CDR3 is TGCAGCGCCTCGGGACAGGGGGCGACGGCTGGCGGCTACACCTTC.

The V and J genes are TRBV5-6 and TRBJ2-3; D may be TRBD1 (6 bases). V lost 2 bases to trimming and J lost 2 bases, with 15 bases between them. In germline, CDR1 is SGHDT, CDR2 YYEEEE. The CDR3 loop spans 16 amino acids. DNA of the CDR3: TGTGCCAGCAGCTTTTTGTCGGGACACACCACAGATACGCAGTATTTT. Protein: CASSFLSGHTTDTQYF.

This chain's CDR3 is CASSIVRLNTEAFF. Here the CDR3 DNA reads TGTGCCAGTAGTATAGTCCGGTTGAACACTGAAGCTTTCTTT. V and J are TRBV19 and TRBJ1-1; D gene unclear. The germline V and J ends were trimmed by 1 base and 0 bases, with 6 bases remaining between them. CDR1 LNHDA and CDR2 SQIVND come from the germline V gene (reference sequence). This CDR3 contains 14 residues.

This CDR3 reads CASSQEFSAEQYF. The CDR3 nucleotides are TGTGCCAGCAGCCAAGAATTCAGTGCCGAGCAGTACTTC. V usage is TRBV3-1 (or the pseudogene TRBV3-2) and J usage is TRBJ2-7; D gene ambiguous. The CDR3 length is 13 residues. The ends were cut back, 0 bases at V and 6 bases at J, with 9 bases in the middle. Germline assignment: CDR1 LGHDT and CDR2 YNNKEL (reference sequence).

This chain joins TRBV5-4 and TRBJ2-2; D is unclear. Germline V gene sequence: CDR1 SGHNT, CDR2 YYREEE (reference sequence). V was shortened by 3 bases and J by 3 bases, with 15 bases between the two germline ends. The CDR3 is 16 amino acids. The CDR3 DNA reads as TGTGCCAGCAGCTCCCTGAGTGGACGCGACACCGGGGAGCTGTTTTTT. It yields the protein CASSSLSGRDTGELFF.

The V gene is TRBV6-6, the J gene TRBJ1-3, with D hard to call. The length of the CDR3 is 16 residues. Trimming pared 0 bases from V and 9 bases from J, leaving 18 bases between. Germline V CDR1 and CDR2: MNHNY, SVGAGI (reference sequence). The CDR3 sequence: CASSYSILISEGTIYF. CDR3 coding DNA: TGTGCCAGCAGTTACTCGATCCTTATCTCAGAGGGCACCATATATTTT.

This rearrangement joins TRBV30 to TRBJ1-5; D not certain. CDR1 and CDR2 (germline): GTSNPN, SVGIG (reference sequence). Trimming removed 0 bases at V and 5 bases at J, with 11 bases between. The CDR3 length is 14 residues. The CDR3 coding sequence is TGTGCCTGGAGTGTACGAACCGTAGATCAGCCCCAGCATTTT. Encoded protein: CAWSVRTVDQPQHF.

This chain connects TRBV27 to TRBJ2-3, with 11 bases matching TRBD2. Per germline, CDR1 MNHEY and CDR2 SMNVEV (reference sequence). V trimming: 4 bases; J trimming: 4 bases; junction bases outside the gene matches: 4. The CDR3 sequence is 15 residues long. In DNA form, the CDR3 reads TGTGCCAGCAGTTCAACTAGCGGGAGTGCAGATACGCAGTATTTT. Its protein product is CASSSTSGSADTQYF.

The rearrangement joins TRBV2 to TRBJ2-5; perhaps TRBD1 as D (5 bases). Germline V CDR1 and CDR2: SNHLY, FYNNEI. V was clipped by 8 bases and J by 2 bases, with 12 bases between them. CDR3 length: 13 amino acids. CDR3 in amino acids: CASGWKGQETQYF. The CDR3 bases are TGTGCCAGCGGATGGAAGGGGCAAGAGACCCAGTACTTC.

V is TRBV10-3 and J is TRBJ1-2, with 9 bases identical to TRBD1. Per germline, CDR1 ENHRY and CDR2 SYGVKD. V gave up 5 bases and J gave up 2 bases; unmatched junction bases: 3. The CDR3 has 14 amino acids. Here the CDR3 DNA reads TGTGCCATCAGTTCGACAGGGGGAAACTATGGCTACACCTTC. It codes for CAISSTGGNYGYTF.

The sample holds a few counts of this clone. The chain couples TRBV21-1 to TRBJ2-3. TRBV21-1 is recorded as a pseudogene. This CDR3 spans 18 amino acids. The CDR3 protein is CASSKDSQGASSTDTQYF. CDR3 sequence (DNA): TGTGCCAGCAGCAAAGATTCTCAGGGAGCCTCTAGCACAGATACGCAGTATTTT.

The rearrangement uses TRBV18 and TRBJ1-1; 9 nucleotides align to TRBD1. V lost 3 bases to trimming and J lost 1 base; unmatched junction nucleotides: 3. Per germline, CDR1 KGHSH and CDR2 LQKENI. The CDR3 covers 15 residues. CDR3 protein: CASSPTGGWNTEAFF. CDR3 bases: TGTGCCAGCTCACCGACAGGGGGGTGGAACACTGAAGCTTTCTTT.

The chain has TRBV7-9 and TRBJ1-1, with 7 bases matching TRBD1. The CDR3 covers 15 residues. The germline V gene has CDR1 SEHNR and CDR2 FQNEAQ (reference sequence). The trim removed 4 bases at V and 4 bases at J, leaving 9 bases unmatched. CDR3 nucleotides: TGTGCCAGCAGCTCACGGACAGGTACTGGCACTGAAGCTTTCTTT. As protein: CASSSRTGTGTEAFF.

The J gene is TRBJ2-5, the V gene TRBV29-1; D is perhaps TRBD2 (6 bases). V lost 7 bases and J 5 bases, leaving 11 bases between the germline ends. This CDR3 contains 11 residues. Germline CDR1 SQVTM, CDR2 ANQGSEA. Written as DNA, the CDR3 is TGCAGCGCCCCCCGGGGGGAGACCCAGTACTTC. This translates into CSAPRGETQYF.

A few counts support this clone. The chain links TRBV19 to TRBJ1-1, with D maybe TRBD1 (5 bases). Trimming cost V 5 bases and J 0 bases, with 16 bases left between them. Germline-derived CDR1 and CDR2 are LNHDA and SQIVND (reference sequence). CDR3 size: 16 residues. The CDR3 DNA reads TGTGCCAGTAGTTCGGGACCGGGGACGATGAACACTGAAGCTTTCTTT. Protein sequence: CASSSGPGTMNTEAFF.

The V gene is TRBV5-1, the J gene TRBJ2-7; TRBD1 might be the D (6 bases). The CDR3 contains 14 residues. V dropped 5 bases and J dropped 7 bases, with 19 bases sitting between them. Germline CDR1 reads SGHRS; CDR2 reads YFSETQ. The CDR3 bases are TGCGCCAGCAGTGTGACAGGCAGTAATGAGGAGCAGTACTTC. The encoded protein is CASSVTGSNEEQYF.

The chain couples TRBV5-1 to TRBJ2-7; the match to TRBD2 covers 7 bases. The germline V gene has CDR1 SGHRS and CDR2 YFSETQ. This CDR3 is 13 amino acids long. V dropped 4 bases and J dropped 4; count of bases not matched to a gene: 5. As DNA, the CDR3 is TGCGCCAGCAGCCGGGAGGAGCCGTACGAGCAGTACTTC. This gives the protein CASSREEPYEQYF.

This clone appeared a single time. V gene TRBV5-1 combines with J gene TRBJ2-3; D remains ambiguous. Germline loops: CDR1 SGHRS, CDR2 YFSETQ. The CDR3 length is 15 residues. Trimming left V 6 bases short and J 0 bases short, with 14 bases between. CDR3 sequence (DNA): TGCGCCAGCATGGAAAGTTTATCTAGCACAGATACGCAGTATTTT. Protein sequence: CASMESLSSTDTQYF.